The text below deals with one TCR beta chain. This clonotype showed up many times. The clone's antigen remains unknown. The input lacks base qualities; no much larger clone sits a single base away. The source of the sample is a study of regulatory T cells in long-lasting Graves disease (dated by TCRdb to the early 2020s). Broadly, across the study: Newly diagnosed Graves' disease patients had taken antithyroid drugs for less than 3 months. A total of around 33 samples underwent TCR sequencing, from about 13 patients with persistent Graves' disease and approximately 20 patients with newly diagnosed Graves' disease. The study took place in China and was registered as a clinical trial. Persistent Graves' disease patients were compared with newly diagnosed Graves' disease patients by peripheral blood TCR sequencing and RNA sequencing. Here is what the overall study found, with its caveats: Sequencing and analysis were limited to the TCR beta chain. Persistent Graves' disease patients showed lower TCR Shannon entropy and fewer highly expanded clones than newly diagnosed patients, suggesting clonal expansion. Persistent patients shared more public clonotypes among themselves (around 2,800) than newly diagnosed patients did (more than 850). As a limitation, the authors acknowledged that the small sample size may reduce accuracy. The study examined only peripheral blood because the primary lesion, thyroid tissue, could not be accessed.

Libraries were constructed by multiplex PCR. Sequencer: Illumina HiSeq 4000. To build TCR beta libraries, CDR3 regions were amplified by Arm-PCR using iRepertoire HTBI primers. Before sequencing, the PCR products underwent gel purification. The original methods were these. Across samples, approximately 68 TRBV and roughly 15 TRBJ segments were identified and used for gene usage analysis of CDR3 amino acid clonotypes. COPE and FqMerger were used to merge the filtered high-quality paired reads into contigs. BLAST was used to align contigs to IMGT TRBV, TRBD and TRBJ reference genes, and CDR3 was defined according to IMGT. Any clonotype with a frequency above 0.1% was classified as a highly expanded clone. Shannon entropy was used to measure repertoire diversity, and the Gini coefficient was used to measure V-J evenness. Clonotypes shared by more than one individual were considered public. Clones were called with MiXCR by TCRdb after fastp trimmed the public reads at Q25, and only in-frame beta chains were retained. Every distinct CDR3 protein forms one entry, paired with its most common genes and DNA. The V and J calls follow TCRdb's processing rather than the paper's. The sample table holds approximately 470,000 distinct CDR3 sequences, of which around 15% were seen once. The ten top clones hold less than 15% of the sample.

What the time point label conveys for this sample: newly diagnosed GD, antithyroid drugs for less than 3 months. For both TCR sequencing and RNA sequencing, RNA was extracted from PBMCs in TRIzol. Graves' disease was diagnosed according to American Thyroid Association guidelines. The patients came from an endocrinology department in Xi'an, China. Each patient gave around 9.2 milliliters of peripheral blood, collected in an EDTA anticoagulant tube. PBMCs were isolated by Ficoll Paque Plus density gradient separation without further T cell sorting. An Agilent 2100 Bioanalyzer and agarose gel were used to check RNA quality, while a NanoDrop 2000 measured RNA concentration. The same data also contributed to another study, on T cells in Graves' hyperthyroidism and ophthalmopathy. The other study reports the following: Graves' hyperthyroidism was defined as stable when no progression to ophthalmopathy occurred over 18 months of follow-up. Hyperthyroidism patients were aged 18 to 65 years and newly diagnosed, with disease duration of less than 2 months. Any patient with an uncontrolled infection, another autoimmune disease, pregnancy or lactation was excluded. Diagnoses were established on the basis of clinical symptoms, serum thyroxine and TRAb, thyroid ultrasound, and orbital computed tomography. The first round of RT-PCR for the TCR CDR3 was performed with the HTBI primer set and the Qiagen OneStep RT-PCR kit. Most expanded thyroid clonotypes (frequency above 0.001) were also found in blood, which suggests that blood repertoires may mirror thyroid immune responses. A 13 V-J signature model separated ophthalmopathy from stable hyperthyroidism, with around 90% sensitivity and 81.08% specificity in cross-validation and 80%/75% in testing. In validation, the model predicted progression to ophthalmopathy with roughly 70% sensitivity and about 72% specificity, a median of about 6 months before onset. To identify distinguishing TCR V-J signatures, a discovery cohort of around 98 patients was used, comprising some 45 with Graves' ophthalmopathy and about 59 with stable Graves' hyperthyroidism. Prospective prediction of ophthalmopathy was tested in an independent validation cohort consisting of about 19 hyperthyroidism patients and over 15 patients who later progressed to ophthalmopathy. The 100 discovery patients were randomly split 7:3 into training and test sets. In addition, the study compared T-cell repertoires in thyroid tissue and in blood from over 5 Graves' hyperthyroidism patients. Once sampling was done, hyperthyroidism patients were given methimazole at a starting dose of 30 mg daily, whereas ophthalmopathy patients were given high-dose intravenous methylprednisolone. Libraries were constructed in a second round of multiplex PCR, after which size selection and purification were carried out. Libraries were sequenced paired-end with 100 bp reads on an Illumina HiSeq2000. SOAPnuke was used to process the raw data, with reads discarded if the reads contained adapters or uncalled bases, had a mean Phred below 15, or lacked an exact constant-primer or identifier match. High-quality paired reads were merged with COPE v1.2.5, and unique nucleotide sequences were defined as clonotypes. MiTCR v1.1 was used to align clonotypes to the IMGT TRBV, TRBD and TRBJ reference segments. Analysis was restricted to V-J combinations with a frequency above 0.0001, which covered roughly 99% of repertoires. A TCS score was defined as the ratio of F50 (clonal expansion) to E x V (chaos), with BLOSUM62-based TCRdist applied between CDR3 peptides within each V-J. Welch's t-statistics and random forest reduced around 510 V-J features to 13, which were used in a naive Bayes classifier (R e1071). No statistical method was used to fix the sample size in advance, and group allocation was not hidden from the investigators. According to the paper, TCR Vbeta CDR3 sequencing was carried out on some 140 peripheral blood samples, which came from about 45 ophthalmopathy, 75 or so hyperthyroidism and roughly 17 progressor patients.

The sample here was peripheral blood mononuclear cells (PBMCs), taken at new diagnosis, from a patient treated with antithyroid drugs. The TCR originated in a man in his forties with Graves disease. Donor details come from another sample of the same person, matched by shared clones.

In nucleotide form, the sequence is TGTGCCAGTAGCCCCCCAGGGGGTAGAACTTTCTTT. Its translation reads: CASSPPGGRTFF. This chain is built from TRBV19 and TRBJ1-1; the central 7 bases match TRBD1. Per the germline V gene (reference sequence), LNHDA is the CDR1 and SQIVND is the CDR2. V ends up 6 bases short and J 12 bases short, with an unmatched junction base count of 10. The cysteine opens and the phenylalanine closes a CDR3 of 12 amino acids. Of the read, only the CDR3 DNA is kept; its 36 bases are in frame from base 1.